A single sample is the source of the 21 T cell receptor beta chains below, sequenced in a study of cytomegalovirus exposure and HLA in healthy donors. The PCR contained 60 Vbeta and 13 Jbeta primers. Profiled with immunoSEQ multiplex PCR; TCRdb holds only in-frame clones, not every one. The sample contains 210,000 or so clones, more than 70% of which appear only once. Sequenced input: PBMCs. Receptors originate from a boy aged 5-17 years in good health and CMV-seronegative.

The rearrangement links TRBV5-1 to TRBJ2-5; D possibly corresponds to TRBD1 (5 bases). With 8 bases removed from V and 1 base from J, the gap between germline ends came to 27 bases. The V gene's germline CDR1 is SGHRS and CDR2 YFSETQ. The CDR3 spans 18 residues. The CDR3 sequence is CASTKRHPQGFLQETQYF. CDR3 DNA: TGCGCCAGTACGAAACGCCACCCCCAGGGCTTCCTCCAAGAGACCCAGTACTTC.

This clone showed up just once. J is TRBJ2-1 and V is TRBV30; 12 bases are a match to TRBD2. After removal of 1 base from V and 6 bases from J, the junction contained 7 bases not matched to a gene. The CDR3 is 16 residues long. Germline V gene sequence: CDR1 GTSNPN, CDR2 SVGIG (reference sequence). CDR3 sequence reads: CAWSAHLAGGGNEQFF. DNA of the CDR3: TGTGCCTGGAGTGCACACCTAGCGGGAGGGGGCAATGAGCAGTTCTTC. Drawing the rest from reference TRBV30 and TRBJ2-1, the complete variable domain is SQTIHQWPATLVQPVGSPLSLECTVEGTSNPNLYWYRQAAGRGLQLLFYSVGIGQISSEVPQNLSASRPQDRQFILSSKKLLLSDSGFYLCAWSAHLAGGGNEQFFGPGTRLTVL.

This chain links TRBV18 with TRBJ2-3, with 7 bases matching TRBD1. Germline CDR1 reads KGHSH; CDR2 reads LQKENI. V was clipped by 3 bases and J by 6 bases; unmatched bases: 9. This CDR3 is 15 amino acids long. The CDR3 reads CASSPRDRPLDTQYF. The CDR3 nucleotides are TGTGCCAGCTCACCCCGGGACAGACCTCTGGATACGCAGTATTTT. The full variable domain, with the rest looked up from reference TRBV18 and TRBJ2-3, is NAGVMQNPRHLVRRRGQEARLRCSPMKGHSHVYWYRQLPEEGLKFMVYLQKENIIDESGMPKERFSAEFPKEGPSILRIQQVVRGDSAAYFCASSPRDRPLDTQYFGPGTRLTVL.

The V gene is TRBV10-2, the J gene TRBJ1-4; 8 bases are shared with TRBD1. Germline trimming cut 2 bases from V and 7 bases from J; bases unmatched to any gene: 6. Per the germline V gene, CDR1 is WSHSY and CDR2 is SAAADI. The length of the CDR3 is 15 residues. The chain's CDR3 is CASSEVTGAPEKLFF. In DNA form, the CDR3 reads TGCGCCAGCAGTGAGGTGACAGGGGCCCCTGAAAAACTGTTTTTT.

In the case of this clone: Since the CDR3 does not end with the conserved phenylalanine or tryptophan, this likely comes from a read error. CDR3 sequence: CSVLPGRDIYEQYL. In DNA, the CDR3 is TGCAGCGTCCTCCCGGGACGGGACATCTACGAGCAGTACCTC. V gene TRBV29-1 combines with J gene TRBJ2-7; D is possibly TRBD1 (6 bases). Looked up from germline, CDR1 is SQVTM and CDR2 is ANQGSEA. V lost 6 bases and J 3 bases, leaving 18 bases between the germline ends. The CDR3 is 14 residues long.

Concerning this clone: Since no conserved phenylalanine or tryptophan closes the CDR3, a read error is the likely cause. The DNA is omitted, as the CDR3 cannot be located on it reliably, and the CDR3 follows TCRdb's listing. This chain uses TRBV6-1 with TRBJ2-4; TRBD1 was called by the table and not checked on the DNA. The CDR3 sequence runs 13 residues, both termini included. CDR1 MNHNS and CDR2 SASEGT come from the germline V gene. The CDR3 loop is CASSDGQGDCLLL.

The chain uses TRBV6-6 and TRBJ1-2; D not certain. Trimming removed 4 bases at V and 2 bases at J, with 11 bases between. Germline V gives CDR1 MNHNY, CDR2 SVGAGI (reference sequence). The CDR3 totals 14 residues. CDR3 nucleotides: TGTGCCAGCAGTTTGGTAAGGGAGAACTATGGCTACACCTTC. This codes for CASSLVRENYGYTF.

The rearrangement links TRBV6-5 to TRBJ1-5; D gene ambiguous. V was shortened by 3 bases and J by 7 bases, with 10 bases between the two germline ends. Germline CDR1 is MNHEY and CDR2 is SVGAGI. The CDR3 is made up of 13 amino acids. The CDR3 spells CASSYSRSQPQHF. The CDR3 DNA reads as TGTGCCAGCAGTTATAGTCGAAGCCAGCCCCAGCATTTT.

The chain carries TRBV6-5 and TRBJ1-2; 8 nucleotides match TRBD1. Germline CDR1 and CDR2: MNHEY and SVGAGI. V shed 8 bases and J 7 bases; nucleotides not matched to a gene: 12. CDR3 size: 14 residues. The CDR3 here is CASDVNRDRSGYTF. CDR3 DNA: TGTGCCAGCGATGTTAACCGGGACAGGAGTGGCTACACCTTC.

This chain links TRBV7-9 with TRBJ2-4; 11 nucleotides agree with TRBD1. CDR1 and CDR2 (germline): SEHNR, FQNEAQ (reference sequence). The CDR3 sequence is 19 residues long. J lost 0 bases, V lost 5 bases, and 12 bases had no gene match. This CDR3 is CASSGGQGASPVAKNIQYF. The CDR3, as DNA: TGTGCCAGCAGCGGAGGACAGGGGGCCTCCCCAGTAGCCAAAAACATTCAGTACTTC.

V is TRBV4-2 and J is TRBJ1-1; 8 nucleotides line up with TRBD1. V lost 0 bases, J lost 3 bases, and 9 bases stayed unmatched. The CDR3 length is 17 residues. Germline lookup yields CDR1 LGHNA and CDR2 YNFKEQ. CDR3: CASSQEGQGATDTEAFF. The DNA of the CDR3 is TGTGCCAGCAGCCAAGAAGGCCAGGGGGCTACGGACACTGAAGCTTTCTTT.

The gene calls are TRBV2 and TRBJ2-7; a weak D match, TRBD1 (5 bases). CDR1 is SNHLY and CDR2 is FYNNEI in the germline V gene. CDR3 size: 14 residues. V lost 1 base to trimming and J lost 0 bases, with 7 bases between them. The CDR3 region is CASSEDRTSYEQYF. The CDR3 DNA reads TGTGCCAGCAGTGAAGACAGGACCTCCTACGAGCAGTACTTC.

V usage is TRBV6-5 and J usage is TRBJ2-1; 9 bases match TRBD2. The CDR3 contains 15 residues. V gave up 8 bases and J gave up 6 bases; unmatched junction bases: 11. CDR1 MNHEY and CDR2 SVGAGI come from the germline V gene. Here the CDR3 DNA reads TGTGCCAGCTTCGGATGGCGGGAGGGACTCAATGAGCAGTTCTTC. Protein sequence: CASFGWREGLNEQFF.

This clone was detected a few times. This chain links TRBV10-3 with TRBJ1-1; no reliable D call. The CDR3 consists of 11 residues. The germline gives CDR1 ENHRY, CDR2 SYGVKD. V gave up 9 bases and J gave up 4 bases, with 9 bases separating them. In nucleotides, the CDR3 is TGTGCCATTCGAGTTGGCACTGAAGCTTTCTTT. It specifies CAIRVGTEAFF.

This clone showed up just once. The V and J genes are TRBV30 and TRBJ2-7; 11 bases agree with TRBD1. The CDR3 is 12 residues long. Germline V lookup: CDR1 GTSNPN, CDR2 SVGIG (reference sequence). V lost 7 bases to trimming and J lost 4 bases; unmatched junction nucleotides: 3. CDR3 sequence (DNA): TGTGCCTTTGGACAGGGGGCTTACGAGCAGTACTTC. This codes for CAFGQGAYEQYF. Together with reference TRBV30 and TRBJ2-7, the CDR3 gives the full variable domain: SQTIHQWPATLVQPVGSPLSLECTVEGTSNPNLYWYRQAAGRGLQLLFYSVGIGQISSEVPQNLSASRPQDRQFILSSKKLLLSDSGFYLCAFGQGAYEQYFGPGTRLTVT.

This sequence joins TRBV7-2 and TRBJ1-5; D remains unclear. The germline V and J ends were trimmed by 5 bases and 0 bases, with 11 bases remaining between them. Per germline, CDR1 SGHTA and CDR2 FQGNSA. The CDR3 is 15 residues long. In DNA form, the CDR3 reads TGTGCCAGCAGCCTGTCGGTAAATAGCAATCAGCCCCAGCATTTT. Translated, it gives CASSLSVNSNQPQHF.

This chain's CDR3 is CASSLSSRQKAFF. The CDR3, as DNA: TGTGCCAGCAGTTTGAGTTCCCGACAGAAAGCTTTCTTT. The gene calls are TRBV6-5 and TRBJ1-1, with D perhaps matching TRBD1 (5 bases). The CDR3 totals 13 residues. CDR1 and CDR2 (germline): MNHEY, SVGAGI. Trimming cost V 4 bases and J 9 bases, with 15 bases left between them.

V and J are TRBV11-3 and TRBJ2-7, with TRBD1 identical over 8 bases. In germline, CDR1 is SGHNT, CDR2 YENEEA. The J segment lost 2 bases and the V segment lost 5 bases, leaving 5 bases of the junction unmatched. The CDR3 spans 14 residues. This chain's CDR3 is CASSQGQVAYEQYF. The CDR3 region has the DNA TGTGCCAGCAGCCAGGGACAGGTAGCCTACGAGCAGTACTTC.

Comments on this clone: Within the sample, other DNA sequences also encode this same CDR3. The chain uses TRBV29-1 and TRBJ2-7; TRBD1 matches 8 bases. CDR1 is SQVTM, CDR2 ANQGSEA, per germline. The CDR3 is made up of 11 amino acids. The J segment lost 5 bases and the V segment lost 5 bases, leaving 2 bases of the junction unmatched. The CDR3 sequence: CSVQTGDEQYF. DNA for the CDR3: TGCAGCGTTCAGACAGGGGACGAGCAGTACTTC.

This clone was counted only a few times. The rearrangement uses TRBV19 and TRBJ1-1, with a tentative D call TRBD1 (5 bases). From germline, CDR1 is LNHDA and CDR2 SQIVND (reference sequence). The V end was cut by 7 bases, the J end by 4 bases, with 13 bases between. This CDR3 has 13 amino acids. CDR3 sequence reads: CASNIWGGTEAFF. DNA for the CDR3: TGTGCCAGTAATATCTGGGGCGGCACTGAAGCTTTCTTT. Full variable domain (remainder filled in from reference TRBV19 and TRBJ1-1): DGGITQSPKYLFRKEGQNVTLSCEQNLNHDAMYWYRQDPGQGLRLIYYSQIVNDFQKGDIAEGYSVSREKKESFPLTVTSAQKNPTAFYLCASNIWGGTEAFFGQGTRLTVV.

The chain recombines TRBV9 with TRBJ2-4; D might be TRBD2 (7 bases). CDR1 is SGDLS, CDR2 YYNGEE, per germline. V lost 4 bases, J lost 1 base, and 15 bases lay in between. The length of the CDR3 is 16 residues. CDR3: CASSPGAGAAKNIQYF. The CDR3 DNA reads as TGTGCCAGCAGCCCAGGGGCGGGAGCGGCCAAAAACATTCAGTACTTC.